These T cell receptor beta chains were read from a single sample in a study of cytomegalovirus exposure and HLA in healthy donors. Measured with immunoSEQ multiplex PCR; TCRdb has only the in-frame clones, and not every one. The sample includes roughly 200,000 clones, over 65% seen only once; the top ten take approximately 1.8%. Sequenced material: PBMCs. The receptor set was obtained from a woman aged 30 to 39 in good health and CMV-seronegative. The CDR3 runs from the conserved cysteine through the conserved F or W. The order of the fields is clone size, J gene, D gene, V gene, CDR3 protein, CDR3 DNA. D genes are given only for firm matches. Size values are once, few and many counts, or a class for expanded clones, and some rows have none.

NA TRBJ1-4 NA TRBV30 CAWSGRHLQAEKLFF TGTGCCTGGAGTGGCCGACACCTGCAGGCTGAAAAACTGTTTTTT
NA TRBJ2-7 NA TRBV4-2 CASSQDGGGASDEQYF TGTGCCAGCAGCCAAGACGGCGGGGGCGCCAGCGACGAGCAGTACTTC
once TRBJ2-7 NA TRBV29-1 CSVVRSYEQYF TGCAGCGTTGTTCGGTCCTACGAGCAGTACTTC
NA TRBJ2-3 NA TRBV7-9 CASSLAGGSTDTQYF TGTGCCAGCAGCTTAGCGGGCGGGAGCACAGATACGCAGTATTTT
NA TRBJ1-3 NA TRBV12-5 CASGFTGKVSGNTIYF TGTGCTAGTGGTTTCACAGGGAAGGTTTCTGGAAACACCATATATTTT
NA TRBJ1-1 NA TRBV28 CASSLRAGNTEAFF TGTGCCAGCAGTTTGAGGGCCGGGAACACTGAAGCTTTCTTT
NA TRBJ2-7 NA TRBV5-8 CASSPVGYSPNFSYEQYF TGTGCCAGCAGCCCGGTTGGGTACAGCCCAAATTTCTCCTACGAGCAGTACTTC
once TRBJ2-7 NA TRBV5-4 CASSSHYEQYF TGTGCCAGCAGCTCCCACTACGAGCAGTACTTC
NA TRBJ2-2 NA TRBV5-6 CASRRTPNTGELFF TGTGCCAGCAGGAGGACACCGAACACCGGGGAGCTGTTTTTT
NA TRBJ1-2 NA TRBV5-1 CASSLRGDPYGYTF TGCGCCAGCAGCTTGCGGGGGGACCCCTATGGCTACACCTTC
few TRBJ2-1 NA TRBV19 CASIGGNNEQFF TGTGCCAGTATTGGGGGGAACAATGAGCAGTTCTTC
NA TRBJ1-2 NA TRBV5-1 CASSLGAGPDYGYTF TGCGCCAGCAGCTTGGGGGCAGGGCCAGACTATGGCTACACCTTC
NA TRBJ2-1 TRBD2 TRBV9 CASSVGAGTSGYSYNEQFF TGTGCCAGCAGCGTAGGGGCGGGGACTAGCGGGTACTCCTACAATGAGCAGTTCTTC
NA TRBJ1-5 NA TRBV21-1 CASSKVTDQPQHF TGTGCCAGCAGCAAAGTCACAGATCAGCCCCAGCATTTT
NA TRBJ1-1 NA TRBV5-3 CARSWGGGARGTEAFF TGTGCCAGAAGCTGGGGGGGAGGGGCTAGGGGCACTGAAGCTTTCTTT
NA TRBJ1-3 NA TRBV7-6 CASSSTGLGNTIYF TGTGCCAGCAGCTCCACAGGGCTCGGAAACACCATATATTTT
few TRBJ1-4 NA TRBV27 CASSYDSYNEKLFF TGTGCCAGCAGCTACGACAGTTATAATGAAAAACTGTTTTTT
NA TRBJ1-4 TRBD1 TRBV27 CASSLVSGGMGEKLFF TGTGCCAGCAGTTTAGTATCAGGGGGTATGGGTGAAAAACTGTTTTTT
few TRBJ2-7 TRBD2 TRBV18 CASSPSGGSYEQYF TGTGCCAGCTCACCAAGCGGGGGGAGCTACGAGCAGTACTTC
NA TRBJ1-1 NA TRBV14 CASSPLVMNTEAFF TGTGCCAGCAGCCCACTGGTGATGAACACTGAAGCTTTCTTT
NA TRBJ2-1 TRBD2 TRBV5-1 CASSNSPTSGSPYNEQFF TGCGCCAGCAGCAATAGCCCGACTAGCGGGAGTCCCTACAATGAGCAGTTCTTC
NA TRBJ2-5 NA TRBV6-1 CASRVGHNQETQYF TGTGCCAGCAGGGTGGGACACAACCAAGAGACCCAGTACTTC
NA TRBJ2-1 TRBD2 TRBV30 CACLAGGQPSYNEQFF TGTGCCTGTCTAGCGGGAGGCCAACCCTCCTACAATGAGCAGTTCTTC
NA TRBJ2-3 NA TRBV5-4 CASSPGGSPSTDTQYF TGTGCCAGCAGCCCCGGGGGATCCCCTAGCACAGATACGCAGTATTTT
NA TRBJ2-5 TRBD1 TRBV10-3 CAISESWNVGQGYGETQYF TGTGCCATCAGTGAGTCTTGGAACGTGGGACAGGGGTATGGTGAGACCCAGTACTTC
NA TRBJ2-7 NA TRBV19 CASSIGRAAGEQYF TGTGCCAGTAGTATAGGTCGGGCGGCGGGAGAGCAGTACTTC
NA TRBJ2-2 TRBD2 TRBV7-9 CASSSGLAAGELFF TGTGCCAGCAGCTCAGGACTAGCGGCCGGGGAGCTGTTTTTT
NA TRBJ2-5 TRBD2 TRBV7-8 CASSLAYNGGAFVKETQYF TGTGCCAGCAGCTTAGCCTATAACGGGGGGGCCTTCGTAAAAGAGACCCAGTACTTC
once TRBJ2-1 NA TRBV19 CASSIGGVQGNEQFF TGTGCCAGTAGTATTGGAGGAGTCCAAGGTAATGAGCAGTTCTTC
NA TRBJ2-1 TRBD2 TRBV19 CASKLGSGRTYNEQFF TGTGCCAGTAAGTTGGGGAGCGGGAGGACCTACAATGAGCAGTTCTTC
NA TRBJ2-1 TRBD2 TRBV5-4 CASSLASGRTRSYNEQFF TGTGCCAGCAGCTTGGCCAGCGGGAGGACCCGCTCCTACAATGAGCAGTTCTTC
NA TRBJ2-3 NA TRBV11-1 CASRTQGQDTQYF TGTGCCAGCAGAACACAGGGTCAGGATACGCAGTATTTT
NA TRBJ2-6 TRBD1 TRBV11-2 CASSITGTGGLGANVLTF TGTGCCAGCAGCATAACCGGGACAGGGGGCCTTGGGGCCAACGTCCTGACTTTC
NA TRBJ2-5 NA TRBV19 CASSTGPRDNQETQYF TGTGCCAGTAGTACAGGTCCCCGGGACAACCAAGAGACCCAGTACTTC
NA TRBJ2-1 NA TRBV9 CASSVAKGEYYNEQFF TGTGCCAGCAGCGTAGCTAAGGGGGAATACTACAATGAGCAGTTCTTC
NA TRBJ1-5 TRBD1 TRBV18 CASSLFEGGLYSNQPQHF TGTGCCAGCTCACTCTTCGAAGGGGGCCTCTATAGCAATCAGCCCCAGCATTTT
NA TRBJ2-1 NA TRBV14 CASSQRVRTGDREQFF TGTGCCAGCAGCCAAAGGGTAAGGACGGGAGATCGCGAGCAGTTCTTC
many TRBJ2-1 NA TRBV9 CASSVELAYDEQFF TGTGCCAGCAGCGTAGAGTTGGCTTACGATGAGCAGTTCTTC
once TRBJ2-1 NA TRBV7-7 CASSDSGSNEQFF TGTGCCAGCAGCGACTCCGGGTCTAATGAGCAGTTCTTC
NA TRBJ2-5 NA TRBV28 CASNSPGGGIRETQYF TGTGCCAGCAATTCGCCAGGAGGGGGCATACGGGAGACCCAGTACTTC
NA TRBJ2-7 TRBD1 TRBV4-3 CASSQEGQGDEQYF TGCGCCAGCAGCCAAGAGGGACAGGGGGACGAGCAGTACTTC
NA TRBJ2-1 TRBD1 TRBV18 CASSPGQGGNEQFF TGTGCCAGCTCACCGGGACAGGGGGGCAATGAGCAGTTCTTC
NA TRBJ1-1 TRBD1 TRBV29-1 CSVEETGSGTEAFF TGCAGCGTTGAAGAGACAGGGAGCGGCACTGAAGCTTTCTTT
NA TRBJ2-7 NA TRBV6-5 CASSYSGGGDYEQYF TGTGCCAGCAGTTACTCAGGGGGAGGGGACTACGAGCAGTACTTC